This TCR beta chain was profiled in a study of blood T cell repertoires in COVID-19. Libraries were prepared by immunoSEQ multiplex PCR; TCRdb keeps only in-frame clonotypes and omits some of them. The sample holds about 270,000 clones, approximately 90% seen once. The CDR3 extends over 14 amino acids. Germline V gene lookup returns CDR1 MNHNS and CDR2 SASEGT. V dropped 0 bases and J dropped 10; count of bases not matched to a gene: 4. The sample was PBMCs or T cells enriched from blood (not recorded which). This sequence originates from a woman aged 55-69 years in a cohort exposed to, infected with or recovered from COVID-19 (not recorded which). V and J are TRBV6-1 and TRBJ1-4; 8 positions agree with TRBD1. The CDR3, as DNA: TGTGCCAGCAGTGAAGCGCAGGGGGCGGCAAAACTGTTTTTT. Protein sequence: CASSEAQGAAKLFF.